The subject of this entry is one T cell receptor beta chain. Its antigen is not known. The record originates from a study of cytomegalovirus exposure and HLA in healthy donors. General observations from the study: It was 160 or so TCR beta chains that were listed as cytomegalovirus-associated. Earlier analysis found most TCR beta V segments productive about 87% or about 30% of the time. As confirmed in vitro, a few CMV-associated chains were specific for CMV antigens.

The CDR3 totals 17 residues. The junction had 12 bases not matched to a gene; V was cut back by 6 bases and J by 1 base. The V gene's germline CDR1 is MGHDK and CDR2 SYGVNS. The PCR contained 60 Vbeta and 13 Jbeta primers. Produced via immunoSEQ multiplex PCR; TCRdb's table is partial and in-frame only. The sample has under 200,000 clones; 80% to 90% are singletons. The origin of this receptor is a man aged 25 to 40 in good health and CMV-seropositive. The chain links TRBV25-1 to TRBJ1-1; 9 nucleotides align to TRBD1. Sequenced: PBMCs. CDR3: CASSSWTGEGRNTEAFF. Written as DNA, the CDR3 is TGTGCCAGCAGCTCCTGGACAGGGGAGGGTAGGAACACTGAAGCTTTCTTT.